These T cell receptor beta chains were read from a single sample in a study of OX40 agonist ivuxolimab in advanced cancers. Clones were read by immunoSEQ multiplex PCR, and TCRdb kept only the in-frame ones, dropping some. The repertoire holds about 38,000 clones, with around four fifths as singletons. Sequenced material: CD4+ or CD8+ T cells sorted from blood, taken in a trial of the OX40 agonist ivuxolimab. All receptors come from an adult with an advanced solid tumor such as melanoma, head and neck, liver or kidney cancer. The CDR3 runs from the conserved cysteine through the conserved F or W. Each record gives: clone size, J gene, V gene, D gene, CDR3 protein, CDR3 DNA. D genes are given only for firm matches. Not every row has a clone size; where given, it reads once, few, many or a size class.

clone size: -; J gene: TRBJ2-7; V gene: TRBV2; D gene: TRBD1; CDR3 protein: CASSTGVYEQYF; CDR3 DNA: TGTGCCAGCAGTACAGGGGTGTACGAGCAGTACTTC
clone size: -; J gene: TRBJ1-1; V gene: TRBV5-4; D gene: -; CDR3 protein: CASSWDRNTEAFF; CDR3 DNA: TGTGCCAGCAGCTGGGACCGAAACACTGAAGCTTTCTTT
clone size: -; J gene: TRBJ2-1; V gene: TRBV7-9; D gene: TRBD1; CDR3 protein: CASSFGQGLNEQFF; CDR3 DNA: TGTGCCAGCAGCTTCGGACAGGGGTTGAATGAGCAGTTCTTC
clone size: -; J gene: TRBJ2-7; V gene: TRBV19; D gene: TRBD1; CDR3 protein: CASSFGQGNEQYF; CDR3 DNA: TGTGCCAGTAGCTTTGGACAGGGAAACGAGCAGTACTTC
clone size: -; J gene: TRBJ2-2; V gene: TRBV5-4; D gene: -; CDR3 protein: CASTPTGEGTGELFF; CDR3 DNA: TGTGCCAGCACCCCGACAGGGGAGGGGACCGGGGAGCTGTTTTTT
clone size: -; J gene: TRBJ2-5; V gene: TRBV4-1; D gene: -; CDR3 protein: CASTGVFGQRETQYF; CDR3 DNA: TGCGCCAGCACCGGGGTTTTTGGACAGCGAGAGACCCAGTACTTC
clone size: -; J gene: TRBJ2-7; V gene: TRBV7-3; D gene: TRBD2; CDR3 protein: CASRGLAGYEQYF; CDR3 DNA: TGTGCCAGCCGGGGACTAGCGGGGTACGAGCAGTACTTC
clone size: -; J gene: TRBJ1-5; V gene: TRBV6-1; D gene: -; CDR3 protein: CASSASFSNQPQHF; CDR3 DNA: TGTGCCAGCTCCGCAAGCTTTAGCAATCAGCCCCAGCATTTT
clone size: -; J gene: TRBJ1-6; V gene: TRBV5-1; D gene: TRBD1; CDR3 protein: CASSLEVRGIRDNSPLHF; CDR3 DNA: TGCGCCAGCAGCTTGGAGGTCAGGGGGATTCGGGATAATTCACCCCTCCACTTT
clone size: -; J gene: TRBJ2-1; V gene: TRBV6-1; D gene: -; CDR3 protein: CASSQPSTSQFEQFF; CDR3 DNA: TGTGCCAGCAGTCAACCGAGCACCTCCCAGTTTGAGCAGTTCTTC
clone size: once; J gene: TRBJ2-5; V gene: TRBV2; D gene: TRBD1; CDR3 protein: CASSPGQGRETQYF; CDR3 DNA: TGTGCCAGCAGTCCAGGACAGGGAAGAGAGACCCAGTACTTC
clone size: -; J gene: TRBJ2-5; V gene: TRBV5-1; D gene: TRBD1; CDR3 protein: CASSLVPGQQETQYF; CDR3 DNA: TGCGCCAGCAGCTTGGTACCGGGACAGCAAGAGACCCAGTACTTC
clone size: once; J gene: TRBJ2-7; V gene: TRBV11-2; D gene: -; CDR3 protein: CASSMTGWDAYEQYF; CDR3 DNA: TGTGCCAGCAGCATGACAGGTTGGGATGCCTACGAGCAGTACTTC
clone size: -; J gene: TRBJ1-2; V gene: TRBV7-3; D gene: TRBD1; CDR3 protein: CASSYRDRGRGGYTF; CDR3 DNA: TGTGCCAGCAGCTACCGGGACAGGGGAAGAGGTGGCTACACCTTC
clone size: once; J gene: TRBJ2-7; V gene: TRBV27; D gene: TRBD2; CDR3 protein: CASSLTSGTIYEQYF; CDR3 DNA: TGTGCCAGCAGTTTAACTAGCGGGACTATATACGAGCAGTACTTC
clone size: -; J gene: TRBJ2-3; V gene: TRBV7-8; D gene: -; CDR3 protein: CASSYEGRDTQYF; CDR3 DNA: TGTGCCAGCAGTTACGAGGGGAGAGATACGCAGTATTTT
clone size: medium-sized; J gene: TRBJ2-7; V gene: TRBV4-1; D gene: -; CDR3 protein: CASSQGVAVYEQYF; CDR3 DNA: TGCGCCAGCAGCCAAGGCGTGGCAGTCTACGAGCAGTACTTC
clone size: -; J gene: TRBJ1-2; V gene: TRBV4-1; D gene: TRBD1; CDR3 protein: CASSPIGTANYGYTF; CDR3 DNA: TGCGCCAGCAGCCCCATTGGGACAGCTAACTATGGCTACACCTTC
clone size: -; J gene: TRBJ2-7; V gene: TRBV6-7; D gene: -; CDR3 protein: CASSDLDTNSYEQYF; CDR3 DNA: TGTGCCAGCAGTGACCTGGACACTAACTCCTACGAGCAGTACTTC